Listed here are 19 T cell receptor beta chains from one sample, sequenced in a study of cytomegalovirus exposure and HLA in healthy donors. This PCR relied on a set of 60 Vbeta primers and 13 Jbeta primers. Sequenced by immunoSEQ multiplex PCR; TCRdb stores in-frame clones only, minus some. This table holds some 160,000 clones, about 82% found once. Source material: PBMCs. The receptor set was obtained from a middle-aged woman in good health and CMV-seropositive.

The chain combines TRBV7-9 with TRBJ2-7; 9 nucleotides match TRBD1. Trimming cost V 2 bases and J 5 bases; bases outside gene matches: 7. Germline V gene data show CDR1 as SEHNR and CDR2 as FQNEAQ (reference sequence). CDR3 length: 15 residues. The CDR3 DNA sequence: TGTGCCAGCAGCTTACGACAGGGGGAATCCCACGAGCAGTACTTC. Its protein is CASSLRQGESHEQYF.

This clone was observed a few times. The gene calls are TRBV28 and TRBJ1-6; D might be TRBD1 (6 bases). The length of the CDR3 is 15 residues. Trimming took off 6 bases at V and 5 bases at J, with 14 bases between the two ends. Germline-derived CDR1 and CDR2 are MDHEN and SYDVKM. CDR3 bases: TGTGCCAGCAGCCACGGACAGACTAATAATTCACCCCTCCACTTT. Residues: CASSHGQTNNSPLHF.

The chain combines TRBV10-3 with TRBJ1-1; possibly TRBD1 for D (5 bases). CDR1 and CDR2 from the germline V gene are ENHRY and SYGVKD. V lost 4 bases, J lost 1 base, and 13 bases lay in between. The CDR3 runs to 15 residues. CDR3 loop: CAISANFDRNTEAFF. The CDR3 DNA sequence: TGTGCCATCAGTGCTAATTTTGACAGGAACACTGAAGCTTTCTTT.

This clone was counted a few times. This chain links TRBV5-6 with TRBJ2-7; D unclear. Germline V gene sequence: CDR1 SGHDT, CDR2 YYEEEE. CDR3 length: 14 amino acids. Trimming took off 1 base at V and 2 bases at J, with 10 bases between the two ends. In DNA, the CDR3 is TGTGCCAGCAGCTTGTCAGAGGTCGCCTACGAGCAGTACTTC. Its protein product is CASSLSEVAYEQYF.

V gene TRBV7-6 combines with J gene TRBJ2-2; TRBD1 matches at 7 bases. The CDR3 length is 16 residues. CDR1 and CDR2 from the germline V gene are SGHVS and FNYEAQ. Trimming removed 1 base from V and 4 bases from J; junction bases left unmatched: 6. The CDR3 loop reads CASSLGDRSGTGELFF. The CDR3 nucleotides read TGTGCCAGCAGCTTAGGGGACAGATCGGGCACCGGGGAGCTGTTTTTT.

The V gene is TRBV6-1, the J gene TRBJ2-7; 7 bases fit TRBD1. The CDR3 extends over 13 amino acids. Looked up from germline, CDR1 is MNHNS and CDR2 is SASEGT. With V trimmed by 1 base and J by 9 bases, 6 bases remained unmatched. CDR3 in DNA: TGTGCCAGCAGTGAAGGAGATGGGACAGTGCAGTACTTC. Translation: CASSEGDGTVQYF.

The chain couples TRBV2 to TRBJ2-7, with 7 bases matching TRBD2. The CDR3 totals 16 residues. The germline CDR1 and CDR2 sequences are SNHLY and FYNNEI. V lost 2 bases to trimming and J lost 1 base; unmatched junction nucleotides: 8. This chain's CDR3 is CASSEWGGSSSYEQYF. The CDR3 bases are TGTGCCAGCAGTGAATGGGGCGGGAGTAGTTCCTACGAGCAGTACTTC. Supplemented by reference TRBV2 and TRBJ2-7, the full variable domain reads EPEVTQTPSHQVTQMGQEVILRCVPISNHLYFYWYRQILGQKVEFLVSFYNNEISEKSEIFDDQFSVERPDGSNFTLKIRSTKLEDSAMYFCASSEWGGSSSYEQYFGPGTRLTVT.

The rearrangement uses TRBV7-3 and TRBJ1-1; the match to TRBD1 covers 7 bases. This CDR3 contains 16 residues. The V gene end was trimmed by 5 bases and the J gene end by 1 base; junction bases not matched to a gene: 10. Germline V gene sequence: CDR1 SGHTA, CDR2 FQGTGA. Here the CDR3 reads CASSPDRVGQNTEAFF. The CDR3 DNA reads TGTGCCAGCAGCCCAGACAGGGTGGGTCAGAACACTGAAGCTTTCTTT.

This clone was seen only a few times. The CDR3 is CASSRGTGLAKNIQYF. CDR3 DNA sequence: TGTGCCAGCAGCCGCGGGACTGGGCTTGCCAAAAACATTCAGTACTTC. This chain uses TRBV14 with TRBJ2-4, with a weak D call TRBD2 (6 bases). This CDR3 spans 16 amino acids. With 4 bases removed from V and 1 base from J, the gap between germline ends came to 14 bases. Germline CDR1 is SGHDN and CDR2 is FVKESK.

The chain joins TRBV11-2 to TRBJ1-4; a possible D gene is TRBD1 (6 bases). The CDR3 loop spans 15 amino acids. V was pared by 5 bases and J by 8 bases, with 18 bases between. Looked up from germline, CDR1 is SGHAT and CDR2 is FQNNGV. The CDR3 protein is CASSPGLSGVEKLFF. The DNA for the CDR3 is TGTGCCAGCAGCCCCGGATTGTCAGGGGTGGAAAAACTGTTTTTT.

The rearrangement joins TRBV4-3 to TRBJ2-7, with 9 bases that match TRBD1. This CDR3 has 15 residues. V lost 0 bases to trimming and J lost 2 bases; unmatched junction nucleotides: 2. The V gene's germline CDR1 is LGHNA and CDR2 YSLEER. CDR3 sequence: CASSQEGTGTYEQYF. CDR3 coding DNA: TGCGCCAGCAGCCAAGAGGGGACAGGGACCTACGAGCAGTACTTC.

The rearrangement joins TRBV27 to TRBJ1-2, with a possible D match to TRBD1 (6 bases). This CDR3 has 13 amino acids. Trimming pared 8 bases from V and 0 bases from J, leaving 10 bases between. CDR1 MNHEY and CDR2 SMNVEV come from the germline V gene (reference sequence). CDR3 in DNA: TGTGCCAGCGCGGACAGCCCTAACTATGGCTACACCTTC. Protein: CASADSPNYGYTF.

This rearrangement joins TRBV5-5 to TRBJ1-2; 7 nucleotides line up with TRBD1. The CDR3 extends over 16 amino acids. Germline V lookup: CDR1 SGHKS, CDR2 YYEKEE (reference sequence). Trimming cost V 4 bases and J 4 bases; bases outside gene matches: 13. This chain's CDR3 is CASSLSPTGAGYGYTF. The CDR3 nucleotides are TGTGCCAGCAGCCTTTCCCCTACAGGGGCCGGCTATGGCTACACCTTC.

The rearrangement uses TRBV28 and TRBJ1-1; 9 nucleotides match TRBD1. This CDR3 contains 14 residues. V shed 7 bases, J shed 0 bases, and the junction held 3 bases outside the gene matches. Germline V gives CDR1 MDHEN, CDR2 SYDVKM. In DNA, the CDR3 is TGTGCCAGCATAAGACAGGGGGTGAACACTGAAGCTTTCTTT. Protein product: CASIRQGVNTEAFF. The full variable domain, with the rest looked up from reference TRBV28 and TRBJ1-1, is DVKVTQSSRYLVKRTGEKVFLECVQDMDHENMFWYRQDPGLGLRLIYFSYDVKMKEKGDIPEGYSVSREKKERFSLILESASTNQTSMYLCASIRQGVNTEAFFGQGTRLTVV.

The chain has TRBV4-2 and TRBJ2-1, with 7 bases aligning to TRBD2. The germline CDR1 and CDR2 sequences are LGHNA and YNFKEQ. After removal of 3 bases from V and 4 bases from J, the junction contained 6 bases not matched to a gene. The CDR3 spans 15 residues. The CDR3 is CASSHQPGLYNEQFF. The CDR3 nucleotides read TGTGCCAGCAGCCACCAGCCGGGACTATACAATGAGCAGTTCTTC.

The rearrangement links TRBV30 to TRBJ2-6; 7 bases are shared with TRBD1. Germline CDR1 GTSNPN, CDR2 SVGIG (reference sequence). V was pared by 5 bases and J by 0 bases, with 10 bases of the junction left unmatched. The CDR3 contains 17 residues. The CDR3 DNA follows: TGTGCCTGGGGGAGACAGGGCCTCGACTCTGGGGCCAACGTCCTGACTTTC. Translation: CAWGRQGLDSGANVLTF.

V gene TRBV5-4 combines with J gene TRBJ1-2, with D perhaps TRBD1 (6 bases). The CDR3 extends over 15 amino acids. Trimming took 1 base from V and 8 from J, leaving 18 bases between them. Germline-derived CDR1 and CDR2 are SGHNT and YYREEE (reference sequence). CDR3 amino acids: CASSLQGRGFRGYTF. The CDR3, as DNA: TGTGCCAGCAGCTTGCAGGGCAGGGGATTCCGGGGCTACACCTTC.

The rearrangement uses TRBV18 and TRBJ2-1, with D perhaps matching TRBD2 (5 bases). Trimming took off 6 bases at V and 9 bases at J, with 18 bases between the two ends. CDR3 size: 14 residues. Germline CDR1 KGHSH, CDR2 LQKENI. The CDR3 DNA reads TGTGCCAGCTCGCCGTTAAGGGCTGGGAGTGAGCAGTTCTTC. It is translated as CASSPLRAGSEQFF.

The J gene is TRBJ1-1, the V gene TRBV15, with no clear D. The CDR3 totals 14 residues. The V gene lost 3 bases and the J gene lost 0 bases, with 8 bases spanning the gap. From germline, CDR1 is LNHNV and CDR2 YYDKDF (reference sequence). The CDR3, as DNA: TGTGCCACCAGCAGGGTAAGCCTGAACACTGAAGCTTTCTTT. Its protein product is CATSRVSLNTEAFF.